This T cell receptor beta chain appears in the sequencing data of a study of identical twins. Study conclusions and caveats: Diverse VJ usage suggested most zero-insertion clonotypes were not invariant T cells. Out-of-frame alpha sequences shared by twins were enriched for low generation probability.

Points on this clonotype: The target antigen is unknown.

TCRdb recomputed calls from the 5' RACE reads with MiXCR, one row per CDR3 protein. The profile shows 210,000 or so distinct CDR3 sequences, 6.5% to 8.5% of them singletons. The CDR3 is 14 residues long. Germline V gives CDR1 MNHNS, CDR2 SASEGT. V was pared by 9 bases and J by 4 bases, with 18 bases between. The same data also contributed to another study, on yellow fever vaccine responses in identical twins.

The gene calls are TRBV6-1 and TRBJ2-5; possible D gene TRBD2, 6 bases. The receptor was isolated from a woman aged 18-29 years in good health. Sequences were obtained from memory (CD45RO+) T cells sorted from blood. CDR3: CASRISGELETQYF. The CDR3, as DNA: TGTGCCAGTCGGATTAGCGGAGAATTAGAGACCCAGTACTTC.